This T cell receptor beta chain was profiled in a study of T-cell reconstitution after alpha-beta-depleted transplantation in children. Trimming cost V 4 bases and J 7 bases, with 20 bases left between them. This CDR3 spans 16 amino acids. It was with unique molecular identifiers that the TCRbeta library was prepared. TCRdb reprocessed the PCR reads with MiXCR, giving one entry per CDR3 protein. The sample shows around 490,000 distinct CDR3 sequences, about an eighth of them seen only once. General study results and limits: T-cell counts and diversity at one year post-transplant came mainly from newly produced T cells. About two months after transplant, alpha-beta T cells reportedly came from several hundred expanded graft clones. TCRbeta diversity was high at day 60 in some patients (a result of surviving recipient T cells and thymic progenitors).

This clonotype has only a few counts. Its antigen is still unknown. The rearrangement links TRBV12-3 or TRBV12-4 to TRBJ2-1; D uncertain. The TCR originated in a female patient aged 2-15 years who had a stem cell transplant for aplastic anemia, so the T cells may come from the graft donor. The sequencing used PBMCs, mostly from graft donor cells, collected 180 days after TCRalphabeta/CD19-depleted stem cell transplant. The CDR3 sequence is CASSYGVLVKGNEQFF. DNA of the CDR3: TGTGCCAGCAGTTACGGCGTTCTAGTGAAGGGTAATGAGCAGTTCTTC.